These 29 T cell receptor beta chains were all obtained from the same sample, sequenced in a study of tumor and adjacent non-tumor tissue in lung cancer. No cell sorting was done before RNA was extracted from the tissue. TCRbeta libraries were built with three rounds of nested PCR, modified from ARM-PCR. TCRdb fed the multiplex PCR reads into MiXCR, producing one record per CDR3 protein. The table lists fewer than 130,000 distinct CDR3 sequences, 75% to 90% of them singletons, with about 23% in the top ten. Sequenced: lung tumor tissue. The receptors here all came from a man aged 65 to 85 with non-small cell lung cancer.

Notes on this clonotype: The CDR3 does not end in the conserved phenylalanine or tryptophan, so this is likely a read error. The chain uses TRBV10-3 and TRBJ2-1; TRBD2 matches 7 bases. Germline CDR1 ENHRY, CDR2 SYGVKD. This CDR3 has 12 amino acids. The CDR3 protein is CAIGREINAQFL. The CDR3 bases are TGTGCCATCGGGCGGGAGATCAATGCGCAGTTCTTG.

This clonotype was seen many times. Just one base apart from a much larger clone, this may be a read error. This chain uses TRBV6-2 or TRBV6-3 with TRBJ2-4, with 10 bases aligning to TRBD1. Germline assignment: CDR1 MNHEY and CDR2 SVGEGT. The V and J ends lost 4 bases and 8 bases, in that order; junction bases with no gene match: 5. The CDR3 is 14 residues long. This chain's CDR3 is CASSSLGQGDIQYF. In DNA, the CDR3 is TGTGCCAGCAGTTCTCTTGGACAGGGGGACATTCAGTACTTC.

The chain carries TRBV6-5 and TRBJ1-2; TRBD1 matches 10 bases. The V and J ends lost 6 bases and 0 bases, in that order; junction bases with no gene match: 10. The germline gives CDR1 MNHEY, CDR2 SVGAGI. The CDR3 covers 17 residues. CDR3 DNA sequence: TGTGCCAGCAGGCAAGGGACAGGGGAAGTCGCTAACTATGGCTACACCTTC. It is translated as CASRQGTGEVANYGYTF.

This clonotype was seen a single time. One junction end does not reproduce the germline sequence, and a read error may be involved. This chain connects TRBV4-2 to TRBJ1-6; D ambiguous. The CDR3 extends over 15 amino acids. The V gene's germline CDR1 is LGHNA and CDR2 YNFKEQ. The CDR3 region is CASSQSSGKASLLHF. The CDR3 nucleotides are TGTGCCAGCAGCCAATCATCCGGGAAGGCTTCACTCCTCCACTTT.

This clonotype appeared once. Given the absence of the conserved phenylalanine or tryptophan at the CDR3 end, a read error is likely. V usage is TRBV10-2 and J usage is TRBJ2-7, with D possibly TRBD1 on 6 matching bases. Germline lookup yields CDR1 WSHSY and CDR2 SAAADI. This CDR3 region has 13 residues. CDR3 sequence (DNA): TGCGCAAGCAGAACGACAGGATTCTACGAGCAGTACCTC. Translating gives CASRTTGFYEQYL.

The V gene is TRBV6-2 or TRBV6-3, the J gene TRBJ2-3; D unresolved. This CDR3 is built from 13 residues. Trimming left V 8 bases short and J 9 bases short, with 18 bases between. The germline V gene encodes CDR1 MNHEY and CDR2 SVGEGT. The CDR3 bases are TGTGCCAGCGGTGGGCACATGGGGAAAACGCAGTATTTT. Its protein is CASGGHMGKTQYF.

This chain uses TRBV11-3 with TRBJ1-1; 7 nucleotides line up with TRBD1. Germline values: CDR1 SGHNT, CDR2 YENEEA. This CDR3 contains 16 residues. Germline trimming cut 2 bases from V and 4 bases from J; bases unmatched to any gene: 10. Here the CDR3 reads CASSLKTGFMITEAFF. Written as DNA, the CDR3 is TGTGCCAGCAGCTTAAAGACAGGGTTCATGATCACTGAAGCTTTCTTT. The full variable domain, completed using reference TRBV11-3 and TRBJ1-1, is EAGVVQSPRYKIIEKKQPVAFWCNPISGHNTLYWYLQNLGQGPELLIRYENEEAVDDSQLPKDRFSAERLKGVDSTLKIQPAELGDSAVYLCASSLKTGFMITEAFFGQGTRLTVV.

The chain uses TRBV10-3 and TRBJ2-3; D not certain. CDR1 is ENHRY, CDR2 SYGVKD, per germline. CDR3 length: 12 amino acids. Trimming took 2 bases from V and 8 from J, leaving 8 bases between them. CDR3 nucleotide sequence: TGTGCCATCAGTGAGGTCGAAGGTACGCAGTATTTT. It translates to CAISEVEGTQYF.

About this clonotype itself: The germline gene is not matched at one end of the junction; a read error may be the cause. The V call is TRBV13, the J call TRBJ2-7; 8 bases are a match to TRBD2. Germline CDR1 PRHDT, CDR2 FYEKMQ (reference sequence). The length of the CDR3 is 13 residues. CDR3 region: CASTPLKLAEQYF. The CDR3 coding sequence is TGCGCCAGCACCCCACTAAAACTAGCGGAACAGTACTTC.

A remark on this clonotype: Just one base apart from a much larger clone, this may be a read error. The conserved phenylalanine or tryptophan is not found at the CDR3 terminus, so this likely reflects a read error. The rearrangement links TRBV12-3 or TRBV12-4 to TRBJ2-1; tentative D call: TRBD1 (6 bases). This CDR3 has 15 amino acids. The V gene lost 1 base and the J gene lost 3 bases, with 10 bases spanning the gap. This CDR3 is CASSLVGGIYNEQFL. CDR3 coding DNA: TGTGCCAGCAGTTTAGTAGGGGGTATCTACAATGAGCAGTTCTTA.

Concerning this clonotype: A junction end diverges from the germline sequence, so it may reflect a read error. This chain joins TRBV12-3 or TRBV12-4 and TRBJ1-2; TRBD1 matches at 7 bases. The CDR3 consists of 15 residues. The CDR3 region is CASRLLTGFGYDYTF. CDR3 bases: TGTGCCAGCAGATTATTGACAGGGTTTGGTTATGACTACACCTTC.

This clonotype was seen only once. One junction end disagrees with the germline gene, perhaps due to a read error. This rearrangement joins TRBV7-9 to TRBJ2-5; 7 bases match TRBD2. The CDR3 sequence is 15 residues long. Germline CDR1 SEHNR, CDR2 FQNEAQ (reference sequence). The CDR3 region has the DNA TGTGCCAGGAGCCCAAGCGGGGTAGAACAAGAGACCCAGTATTTC. It encodes CARSPSGVEQETQYF.

To note about this clonotype: The CDR3 carries no conserved terminal phenylalanine or tryptophan, so it likely arises from a read error. Because the CDR3's place on the DNA is in doubt, the DNA is left out and the CDR3 is given as listed by TCRdb. V is TRBV12-3 or TRBV12-4 and J is TRBJ1-4; the DNA was not compared with TRBD1, the D call given in the table. The CDR3 has 15 residues if both end residues are counted. This CDR3 is CASSLRSGGNEKPFL.

This clonotype was observed once. The junction shows a germline mismatch at one end, possibly a read error. The chain has TRBV20-1 and TRBJ1-1; no reliable D call. Germline V CDR1 and CDR2: DFQATT, SNEGSKA (reference sequence). The CDR3 has 14 residues. The CDR3 bases are TGCAGTGCTAGAGATCCGACCTCGGGCACTGAAACTTTCTTT. This sequence encodes CSARDPTSGTETFF.

As for this clonotype: A read error may produce the germline difference seen at one junction end. V is TRBV28 and J is TRBJ2-6; D ambiguous. This CDR3 has 15 amino acids. Looked up from germline, CDR1 is MDHEN and CDR2 is SYDVKM. CDR3 residues: CPSSTRWAGANVLTF. The CDR3 bases are TGTCCCAGCAGTACCCGTTGGGCTGGGGCCAACGTCCTGACTTTC.

Regarding this clonotype: The junction shows a germline mismatch at one end, possibly a read error. V gene TRBV29-1 combines with J gene TRBJ1-2, with D maybe TRBD1 (5 bases). The V gene's germline CDR1 is SQVTM and CDR2 ANQGSEA. There are 13 residues in the CDR3. CDR3 DNA: TGCAGCGTACCCGGGTCAGGGAACTATGGGTACACCTTC. It encodes CSVPGSGNYGYTF.

In the case of this clonotype: One junction end disagrees with the germline gene, perhaps due to a read error. The chain carries TRBV4-1 and TRBJ2-5; D might be TRBD2 (5 bases). CDR3 length: 17 amino acids. Germline lookup yields CDR1 MGHRA and CDR2 YSYEKL. The CDR3 sequence: CASSQDSSRVQQETQYF. The CDR3 nucleotides are TGCGCCAGCAGCCAGGATTCCTCGCGGGTGCAACAAGAGACCCAATACTTC.

The chain joins TRBV12-3 or TRBV12-4 to TRBJ1-5; D gene uncertain. The CDR3 has 12 amino acids. Between the trimmed V and J ends, which lost 6 bases and 6 bases, there was a span of 9 bases. CDR3 nucleotide sequence: TGTGCCAGCAGCGATAAGGTTCAGCCCCAGCATTTT. Translating it yields CASSDKVQPQHF.

V usage is TRBV29-1 and J usage is TRBJ1-1; possible D gene TRBD1, 5 bases. The germline V gene has CDR1 SQVTM and CDR2 ANQGSEA. The germline V and J ends were trimmed by 5 bases and 7 bases, with 14 bases remaining between them. The CDR3 length is 12 residues. DNA of the CDR3: TGCAGCGTTTTGAGCGTCAGGGATGAAGCTTTCTTT. Translation: CSVLSVRDEAFF. Together with reference TRBV29-1 and TRBJ1-1, the CDR3 gives the full variable domain: SAVISQKPSRDICQRGTSLTIQCQVDSQVTMMFWYRQQPGQSLTLIATANQGSEATYESGFVIDKFPISRPNLTFSTLTVSNMSPEDSSIYLCSVLSVRDEAFFGQGTRLTVV.

Remarks on this clonotype: A read error may explain this, as a much larger clone is one base away. This chain uses TRBV20-1 with TRBJ2-2; the D gene is possibly TRBD2 (6 bases). This CDR3 is 16 amino acids long. Per the germline V gene, CDR1 is DFQATT and CDR2 is SNEGSKA (reference sequence). V was shortened by 0 bases and J by 2 bases, with 13 bases between the two germline ends. In DNA form, the CDR3 reads TGCAGTGCTAGAGATCAAGGCGGGGACAACACCGGGGAGCTGTTTTTT. Its protein is CSARDQGGDNTGELFF.

The chain carries TRBV10-3 and TRBJ2-2; 7 bases align to TRBD2. The CDR3 runs to 15 residues. Per germline, CDR1 ENHRY and CDR2 SYGVKD. The junction had 13 bases not matched to a gene; V was cut back by 0 bases and J by 15 bases. The CDR3 sequence is CAISESVSNTGGLFF. The CDR3 region has the DNA TGTGCCATCAGTGAGTCAGTATCGAACACCGGGGGGTTGTTTTTT.

The V call is TRBV4-1, the J call TRBJ2-7; 7 nucleotides match TRBD2. This CDR3 has 17 residues. V was clipped by 2 bases and J by 2 bases; unmatched bases: 12. Germline values: CDR1 MGHRA, CDR2 YSYEKL. CDR3 DNA sequence: TGCGCCAGCAGCCAACCGATGAGGGGAGGGATTACCTACGAGCAGTACTTC. It codes for CASSQPMRGGITYEQYF.

Concerning this clonotype: One junction end disagrees with the germline gene, perhaps due to a read error. The chain uses TRBV28 and TRBJ1-1; a weak D match, TRBD1 (6 bases). The CDR3 runs to 16 residues. CDR1 MDHEN and CDR2 SYDVKM come from the germline V gene. CDR3 protein: CATTHLLRGLNTETFF. CDR3 bases: TGTGCCACCACCCATTTACTCAGGGGACTCAACACTGAAACTTTCTTT.

Concerning this clonotype: In this CDR3 the conserved last residue, phenylalanine or tryptophan, is missing, so a read error is likely. J is TRBJ2-7 and V is TRBV6-5; D is ambiguous. Germline values: CDR1 MNHEY, CDR2 SVGAGI. The CDR3 covers 13 residues. The CDR3: CASNYRLTYEQYL. The DNA for the CDR3 is TGTGCCAGCAATTACCGGCTGACCTACGAGCAGTACTTA.

This clonotype was seen only once. The chain has TRBV14 and TRBJ2-1; TRBD2 might be the D (6 bases). This CDR3 has 13 residues. The germline CDR1 and CDR2 sequences are SGHDN and FVKESK. The CDR3 loop reads CDNKQARGNEQFF. The CDR3 bases are TGTGACAACAAACAAGCCCGGGGGAATGAGCAGTTCTTC.

Turning to this clonotype: The conserved closing phenylalanine or tryptophan is absent in this CDR3, likely reflecting a read error. This rearrangement joins TRBV6-1 to TRBJ1-5; D is ambiguous. The CDR3 is 16 amino acids. Germline CDR1 is MNHNS and CDR2 is SASEGT. The CDR3 loop is CVSSEGRGIVNQPQHL. The CDR3 DNA reads TGTGTCAGCAGTGAAGGTAGAGGGATCGTAAATCAGCCCCAGCATCTT.

In regard to this clonotype: Relative to the germline gene, one junction end is altered; a read error may explain this. The chain has TRBV11-2 and TRBJ2-1, with 11 bases matching TRBD2. Germline V gene lookup returns CDR1 SGHAT and CDR2 FQNNGV. The CDR3 is 14 residues long. The CDR3 nucleotides read TGTGACAGCAGCTTAGCGGGAGGGCGTAATGAGCAGTTCTTC. Amino acid sequence: CDSSLAGGRNEQFF.

Points on this clonotype: A much larger clone differs from this one at a single base, so this may be a read error. J is TRBJ1-5 and V is TRBV20-1; no clear D gene. V shed 3 bases and J shed 5 bases, with 11 bases lying between them. This CDR3 is 13 amino acids long. Germline values: CDR1 DFQATT, CDR2 SNEGSKA (reference sequence). This CDR3 is CSASVPGYQPQHF. For the CDR3, the DNA is TGCAGTGCTAGTGTTCCCGGCTATCAGCCCCAGCATTTT.

This clonotype was counted a few times. One junction end disagrees with the germline gene, perhaps due to a read error. The V gene is TRBV6-2 or TRBV6-3, the J gene TRBJ2-1; 8 bases match TRBD2. CDR1 MNHEY and CDR2 SVGEGT come from the germline V gene. This CDR3 has 15 residues. The chain's CDR3 is CASTLRGASFNEQFF. In nucleotides, the CDR3 is TGTGCCAGCACTCTGCGGGGGGCCTCCTTCAATGAGCAGTTCTTC.